This T cell receptor beta chain was profiled in a study of control samples from healthy donors and cancer patients. The CDR3 runs to 14 residues. The V gene's germline CDR1 is SGHKS and CDR2 YYEKEE (reference sequence). The V gene end was trimmed by 0 bases and the J gene end by 4 bases; junction bases not matched to a gene: 2. TCRdb's copy holds only in-frame clones and misses some; the assay was immunoSEQ multiplex PCR. The sample holds fewer than 120,000 clones; roughly 90% are singletons and the top ten take 3.5% to 4.5%. This sequence joins TRBV5-5 and TRBJ2-7, with 9 bases aligning to TRBD2. This TCR was sampled from a woman aged 55 to 70 with lung cancer. Source material: PBMCs. The CDR3 DNA follows: TGTGCCAGCAGCTTGGCGCGGGAGGGGTACGAGCAGTACTTC. Its protein is CASSLAREGYEQYF. Combining the CDR3 with reference TRBV5-5 and TRBJ2-7 gives the whole variable domain DAGVTQSPTHLIKTRGQQVTLRCSPISGHKSVSWYQQVLGQGPQFIFQYYEKEERGRGNFPDRFSARQFPNYSSELNVNALLLGDSALYLCASSLAREGYEQYFGPGTRLTVT.